These T cell receptor beta chains were read from a single sample in a study of cytomegalovirus exposure and HLA in healthy donors. TCRdb keeps only in-frame clones here, not all; method: immunoSEQ multiplex PCR. The sample shows some 100,000 clones, more than 75% of them seen only once. Sequences were obtained from PBMCs. These receptors were collected from a woman in her forties or fifties in good health and CMV-seropositive. CDR3s include the opening cysteine and the closing phenylalanine or tryptophan. Each record gives: V gene, D gene, J gene, clone size, CDR3 DNA, CDR3 protein. The D gene is left open where the match is weak. Not every row has a clone size; where given, it reads once, few, many or a size class.

>TRBV9|.|TRBJ1-1|.
TGTGCCAGCAGCAGCGCGGACACTGAAGCTTTCTTT
CASSSADTEAFF
>TRBV7-6|.|TRBJ1-5|few
TGTGCCAGCAGCTTTTCCCCAACCTCGGGTCAGCCCCAGCATTTT
CASSFSPTSGQPQHF
>TRBV10-1|.|TRBJ1-1|.
TGCGCCAGCAGTGAGCCGGGGTCCACTGAAGCTTTCTTT
CASSEPGSTEAFF
>TRBV7-6|TRBD2|TRBJ2-3|.
TGTGCCAGCAGCCCGGGACTAGCGGACAGGTATACGCAGTATTTT
CASSPGLADRYTQYF
>TRBV19|.|TRBJ1-6|.
TGTGCCAGTAGTGTCCAGAATCTCAGATCACCCCTCCACTTT
CASSVQNLRSPLHF
>TRBV30|TRBD1|TRBJ1-1|.
TGTGCCTGGAGTGCGGACAGGGGGACTGAAGCTTTCTTT
CAWSADRGTEAFF
>TRBV6-5|.|TRBJ1-1|.
TGTGCCAGCAGTTTGGCGAACACTGAAGCTTTCTTT
CASSLANTEAFF
>TRBV18|.|TRBJ1-1|.
TGTGCCAGCTCACCACAGGGAGTGGGTAACACTGAAGCTTTCTTT
CASSPQGVGNTEAFF
>TRBV5-1|.|TRBJ1-4|.
TGCGCCAGCAGTCCTGCCTGGGGGGCTAATGAAAAACTGTTTTTT
CASSPAWGANEKLFF
>TRBV18|.|TRBJ1-2|.
TGTGCCAGCTCACCAACAGGGCCGCCGTGGAACTATGGCTACACCTTC
CASSPTGPPWNYGYTF